This record looks at one T cell receptor (beta chain) sequence and its context. The antigen remains unidentified. The sample belongs to a study of shared clonotypes between healthy human individuals. Study conclusions and caveats: Represented genetic and exposure-history diversity was restricted by having few donors. Rarefaction indicated that sorted-subset sequencing remained incomplete although depth was large. Generation probability values for non-shared clonotypes were lower than those for clonotypes shared by all four donors.

TCRdb's table, derived via immunoSEQ multiplex PCR, lists solely in-frame clones and lacks some. The table records millions of clones, 90% to 95% of them present only once. Trimming at V came to 4 bases and at J to 7 bases, leaving 8 bases not matched to a gene. Germline V gene lookup returns CDR1 SGHRS and CDR2 YFSETQ. The CDR3 sequence is 14 residues long. The study drew all its donors from Caucasian adults living in Nashville, Tennessee. The sample was naive CD4+ T cells from PBMCs. Noted subset: CD45RA+ positively selected. This chain uses TRBV5-1 with TRBJ2-7, with TRBD2 matching over 10 bases. The clonotype was recovered from a man younger than 35 in good health. Some clones in this sample may be carry-over from other donors' samples. In DNA, the CDR3 is TGCGCCAGCAGCAACGTAGCGGGAGGTCGGGAGCAGTACTTC. Translated, it gives CASSNVAGGREQYF.